This T cell receptor beta chain emerged from a study of blood T cell repertoires in COVID-19. Methods used by the authors: By means of reference gene primer amplification, nucleated cell counts were estimated. Produced via immunoSEQ multiplex PCR; TCRdb's table is partial and in-frame only. V and J calls and clone size are those listed in that table; D and trimming were worked out from the DNA. The sample holds about 440,000 clones, approximately 90% seen once. The CDR3 is made up of 12 amino acids. V was cut by 3 bases and J by 6 bases, with 9 bases left in between. Germline V gene lookup returns CDR1 MNHEY and CDR2 SMNVEV (reference sequence). Grouping used clinical history reported by participants in a survey and questionnaire.

The chain carries TRBV27 and TRBJ2-7; maybe TRBD2 (7 bases). Material for sequencing was PBMCs or T cells enriched from blood (not recorded which). The sequence derives from a woman between 18 and 30 years old with acute COVID-19. The CDR3 nucleotides are TGTGCCAGCAGTTTTGGGGGGGCCGAGCAGTACTTC. Amino acid sequence: CASSFGGAEQYF.